The next 27 T cell receptor beta chains were all read from a single sample in a study of T cell responses to AZD1222 COVID-19 vaccine. Sequencing used immunoSEQ multiplex PCR; TCRdb keeps in-frame clones, though not all of them. The sample lists approximately 110,000 clones; roughly nine tenths were seen once. Here the sequenced sample was peripheral blood, taken on day 0 of AZD1222 vaccination. The source is an adult in good health.

The chain links TRBV19 to TRBJ1-2; D gene unclear. This CDR3 is built from 13 residues. CDR1 is LNHDA and CDR2 is SQIVND in the germline V gene (reference sequence). The V and J ends lost 9 bases and 4 bases respectively, with 15 bases between them. CDR3 residues: CASLDVSPYGYTF. The CDR3 DNA reads TGTGCCAGCTTGGACGTGTCGCCCTATGGCTACACCTTC.

The chain employs TRBV5-1 and TRBJ1-5, with 7 bases fitting TRBD1. The J segment lost 7 bases and the V segment lost 0 bases, leaving 1 base of the junction unmatched. CDR1 and CDR2 (germline): SGHRS, YFSETQ. CDR3 length: 13 amino acids. CDR3 DNA sequence: TGCGCCAGCAGCTTGGAAGGGGGCCAGCCCCAGCATTTT. This codes for CASSLEGGQPQHF.

This clone appeared a few times. This chain links TRBV7-8 with TRBJ1-3; D gene ambiguous. The CDR3 is 15 amino acids. V was clipped by 5 bases and J by 0 bases, with 11 bases between them. Germline CDR1 reads SGHVS; CDR2 reads FQNEAQ. CDR3 loop: CASSPLSGSGNTIYF. The DNA of the CDR3 is TGTGCCAGCAGCCCCCTCTCCGGCTCTGGAAACACCATATATTTT.

This chain joins TRBV19 and TRBJ1-5; a weak D match, TRBD1 (5 bases). CDR3 length: 13 amino acids. Per the germline V gene, CDR1 is LNHDA and CDR2 is SQIVND (reference sequence). V was pared by 3 bases and J by 9 bases, with 12 bases between. CDR3 sequence (DNA): TGTGCCAGTAGTATCGGGACCAGGTGGCCCCAGCATTTT. Translating it yields CASSIGTRWPQHF.

This clone is a singleton in its sample. The gene calls are TRBV7-9 and TRBJ2-3, with D perhaps assigned TRBD1 or TRBD2 (5 bases each). The CDR3 sequence is 18 residues long. Germline-derived CDR1 and CDR2 are SEHNR and FQNEAQ (reference sequence). V was cut by 1 base and J by 2 bases, with 19 bases left in between. In nucleotides, the CDR3 is TGTGCCAGCAGCTTAGGCAGGGTCGGGCGGGCTTCCACAGATACGCAGTATTTT. Residues: CASSLGRVGRASTDTQYF.

This clone was picked up a small number of times. The chain links TRBV28 to TRBJ1-6, with TRBD1 as a possible D gene (5 bases). Trimming cost V 4 bases and J 10 bases, with 17 bases left between them. Germline V CDR1 and CDR2: MDHEN, SYDVKM. The CDR3 length is 15 residues. This CDR3 is CASSSPEGLGSPLHF. The CDR3 bases are TGTGCCAGCAGTTCCCCCGAGGGACTCGGGTCACCCCTCCACTTT. The full variable domain, completed using reference TRBV28 and TRBJ1-6, is DVKVTQSSRYLVKRTGEKVFLECVQDMDHENMFWYRQDPGLGLRLIYFSYDVKMKEKGDIPEGYSVSREKKERFSLILESASTNQTSMYLCASSSPEGLGSPLHFGNGTRLTVT.

This clone came up a few times. The chain uses TRBV19 and TRBJ1-5; possibly TRBD1 for D (5 bases). Germline V CDR1 and CDR2: LNHDA, SQIVND (reference sequence). The V and J ends lost 5 bases and 5 bases respectively, with 13 bases between them. The CDR3 length is 14 residues. The CDR3 DNA reads TGTGCCAGTAGTGCAGACAGCTCCTATCAGCCCCAGCATTTT. Translation gives CASSADSSYQPQHF.

The chain has TRBV28 and TRBJ1-1; D is possibly TRBD1 (5 bases). V shed 4 bases and J shed 4 bases, with 10 bases lying between them. The CDR3 totals 13 residues. The germline CDR1 and CDR2 sequences are MDHEN and SYDVKM. The CDR3 protein is CASSSLGATEAFF. DNA for the CDR3: TGTGCCAGCAGTTCCCTCGGGGCCACTGAAGCTTTCTTT.

The genes are TRBV2 and TRBJ1-4; D gene uncertain. CDR3 length equals 16 residues. The germline CDR1 and CDR2 sequences are SNHLY and FYNNEI. Trimming shortened V by 4 bases and J by 10 bases, and 22 bases separated the two germline ends. DNA of the CDR3: TGTGCCAGCAGTGGTTTTGGAGGACCAGCGAAGGGAAAACTGTTTTTT. It codes for CASSGFGGPAKGKLFF.

This sequence joins TRBV29-1 and TRBJ1-2; D is ambiguous. This CDR3 region has 11 residues. Trimming stripped 3 bases from V and 8 bases from J, with 10 bases between. The germline V gene has CDR1 SQVTM and CDR2 ANQGSEA. The CDR3 region has the DNA TGCAGCGTTGAGGGCAGCTGGGGCTACACCTTC. It is translated as CSVEGSWGYTF.

This rearrangement joins TRBV4-2 to TRBJ2-3; 9 bases are shared with TRBD2. CDR3 length equals 16 residues. The germline CDR1 and CDR2 sequences are LGHNA and YNFKEQ. V lost 1 base, J lost 2 bases, and 4 bases stayed unmatched. The CDR3 nucleotides read TGTGCCAGCAGCCAAGGACTAGCGGTCGACACAGATACGCAGTATTTT. Translated, it gives CASSQGLAVDTDTQYF.

This rearrangement joins TRBV4-2 to TRBJ2-1, with TRBD2 matching 10 bases. Per germline, CDR1 LGHNA and CDR2 YNFKEQ. V shed 1 base, J shed 9 bases, and the junction held 0 bases outside the gene matches. This CDR3 spans 13 amino acids. CDR3 protein: CASSQGTSGEQFF. The CDR3 nucleotides are TGTGCCAGCAGCCAAGGGACTAGCGGTGAGCAGTTCTTC.

The chain has TRBV7-9 and TRBJ2-1, with D perhaps assigned TRBD1 or TRBD2 (5 bases each). The germline V and J ends were trimmed by 1 base and 6 bases, with 10 bases remaining between them. Germline CDR1 SEHNR, CDR2 FQNEAQ (reference sequence). The CDR3 runs to 14 residues. The CDR3 spells CASSLGDGGNEQFF. For the CDR3, the DNA is TGTGCCAGCAGCTTAGGGGACGGAGGCAATGAGCAGTTCTTC.

This clone occurred a few times. This chain uses TRBV7-9 with TRBJ2-3; possible D gene TRBD1, 6 bases. Germline V gene sequence: CDR1 SEHNR, CDR2 FQNEAQ (reference sequence). Trimming left V 5 bases short and J 3 bases short, with 15 bases between. There are 15 residues in the CDR3. The CDR3 protein is CASSPRFQGTDTQYF. The CDR3 nucleotides read TGTGCCAGCAGCCCTAGGTTCCAGGGGACAGATACGCAGTATTTT.

This clone is a singleton in its sample. Other DNA sequences in this sample translate to the same CDR3. Written as DNA, the CDR3 is TGCGCCAGCAGCTCAGGACAGAGTAATGAAAAACTGTTTTTT. Encoded protein: CASSSGQSNEKLFF. V is TRBV5-1 and J is TRBJ1-4; maybe TRBD1 (6 bases). This CDR3 is built from 14 residues. The V and J ends lost 3 bases and 4 bases respectively, with 10 bases between them. CDR1 and CDR2 (germline): SGHRS, YFSETQ.

This chain joins TRBV30 and TRBJ2-1, with 8 bases that match TRBD1. The CDR3 consists of 15 residues. The J segment lost 5 bases and the V segment lost 4 bases, leaving 10 bases of the junction unmatched. CDR1 is GTSNPN, CDR2 SVGIG, per germline (reference sequence). CDR3 amino acids: CAWTDRAHTNNEQFF. The CDR3 nucleotides read TGTGCCTGGACGGACAGGGCCCATACTAACAATGAGCAGTTCTTC.

This chain links TRBV18 with TRBJ2-4; the match to TRBD2 covers 9 bases. In germline, CDR1 is KGHSH, CDR2 LQKENI. The CDR3 is 16 amino acids. After removal of 1 base from V and 6 bases from J, the junction contained 7 bases not matched to a gene. The chain's CDR3 is CASSPRRTSAVNIQYF. The CDR3 nucleotides are TGTGCCAGCTCACCACGACGGACTAGCGCTGTAAACATTCAGTACTTC.

This rearrangement joins TRBV10-2 to TRBJ1-1; 8 bases map to TRBD1. CDR1 is WSHSY, CDR2 SAAADI, per germline. V was pared by 6 bases and J by 2 bases, with 5 bases of the junction left unmatched. The CDR3 is 14 residues long. The CDR3, as DNA: TGCGCCAGCAGATTGACAGGGGATAACACTGAAGCTTTCTTT. Translated: CASRLTGDNTEAFF.

V and J are TRBV3-1 (or the pseudogene TRBV3-2) and TRBJ2-7; a possible D gene is TRBD1 (5 bases). The CDR3 spans 12 residues. Germline CDR1 and CDR2: LGHDT and YNNKEL (reference sequence). V was trimmed by 2 bases and J by 5 bases, leaving 7 bases between them. The CDR3 spells CASSQSGNEQYF. The CDR3, as DNA: TGTGCCAGCAGCCAATCAGGGAACGAGCAGTACTTC.

CDR3 DNA: TGTGCCAGCAGCCCAGCCCCTACGAGGGAGCAGTACTTC. It encodes CASSPAPTREQYF. The V and J genes are TRBV7-6 and TRBJ2-7; D call uncertain. Germline V CDR1 and CDR2: SGHVS, FNYEAQ. The ends were cut back, 5 bases at V and 7 bases at J, with 15 bases in the middle. The CDR3 has 13 residues.

The chain combines TRBV7-9 with TRBJ2-1; 9 bases are shared with TRBD1. The CDR3 is 14 residues long. Germline trimming cut 2 bases from V and 9 bases from J; bases unmatched to any gene: 5. Per germline, CDR1 SEHNR and CDR2 FQNEAQ (reference sequence). The CDR3 DNA is TGTGCCAGCAGCTTACTACAGGGGGCGACTGAGCAGTTCTTC. Its protein product is CASSLLQGATEQFF.

The rearrangement joins TRBV6-5 to TRBJ1-5, with D hard to call. V shed 4 bases and J shed 7 bases, with 17 bases lying between them. Per germline, CDR1 MNHEY and CDR2 SVGAGI. This CDR3 region has 15 residues. CDR3 sequence: CASSSRFPIEQPQHF. CDR3 in DNA: TGTGCCAGCAGTTCCAGATTCCCAATTGAACAGCCCCAGCATTTT.

The rearrangement joins TRBV28 to TRBJ1-5; TRBD1 might be the D (5 bases). CDR1 MDHEN and CDR2 SYDVKM come from the germline V gene. This CDR3 spans 13 amino acids. Trimming shortened V by 7 bases and J by 6 bases, and 13 bases separated the two germline ends. The CDR3 here is CASIPGWGQPQHF. The DNA of the CDR3 is TGTGCCAGCATTCCAGGGTGGGGTCAGCCCCAGCATTTT.

The J gene is TRBJ2-5, the V gene TRBV18; D gene ambiguous. The CDR3 length is 15 residues. V was pared by 3 bases and J by 1 base, with 12 bases between. The germline V gene encodes CDR1 KGHSH and CDR2 LQKENI. The DNA for the CDR3 is TGTGCCAGCTCACCCGGATTTCGGTCCCAAGAGACCCAGTACTTC. Protein: CASSPGFRSQETQYF.

The chain links TRBV7-2 to TRBJ1-4; D perhaps matches TRBD1 (5 bases). The CDR3 is made up of 15 amino acids. Trimming removed 2 bases from V and 4 bases from J, with 11 bases in between. Germline V gene data show CDR1 as SGHTA and CDR2 as FQGNSA. The CDR3 DNA follows: TGTGCCAGCAGCTTAATCGGGACGGTTAATGAAAAACTGTTTTTT. Protein sequence: CASSLIGTVNEKLFF.

The chain uses TRBV29-1 and TRBJ1-2, with D tentatively TRBD1 (6 bases). Germline V gene lookup returns CDR1 SQVTM and CDR2 ANQGSEA. The CDR3 runs to 13 residues. V shed 4 bases and J shed 6 bases, with 15 bases lying between them. The CDR3 region is CSVGKRAGDGYTF. As DNA, the CDR3 is TGCAGCGTTGGGAAGCGGGCAGGGGATGGCTACACCTTC.

CDR3 protein: CASSPSRDRKAFSNQPQHF. CDR3 DNA: TGTGCCAGCAGCCCCTCTAGGGACAGGAAAGCTTTTAGCAATCAGCCCCAGCATTTT. The rearrangement uses TRBV11-3 and TRBJ1-5; TRBD1 matches 8 bases. The V gene's germline CDR1 is SGHNT and CDR2 YENEEA. The CDR3 is made up of 19 amino acids. With V trimmed by 5 bases and J by 0 bases, 15 bases remained unmatched.